This T cell receptor (beta chain) was recorded in a study of blood T cell repertoires in COVID-19. Overall study: COVID-19 samples collected from the United States, Italy and Spain covered acute and convalescent phases. Sample material is recorded as cDNA or gDNA derived from T cells, B-cell-depleted T cells, or PBMCs.

Germline V gene sequence: CDR1 SGHNT, CDR2 YYREEE (reference sequence). The CDR3 loop spans 14 amino acids. Trimming cost V 1 base and J 10 bases; bases outside gene matches: 10. Per the authors' pipeline: Reference gene primer amplification yielded estimated nucleated cell counts. Sequencing was performed with immunoSEQ multiplex PCR; in TCRdb, only in-frame clones are kept and a portion is missing. For V, J and clone size, that table is used; D and trimming come from the DNA. Among 97,000 or so clones listed, about four fifths were seen once. The receptor was isolated from a woman of 80 years or more with active or convalescent COVID-19. The chain carries TRBV5-4 and TRBJ1-1, with 7 bases that match TRBD1. Source material: peripheral blood. Here the CDR3 DNA reads TGTGCCAGCAGCTTGCCAAGCCGGGACAGTGGAGCTTTCTTT. It specifies CASSLPSRDSGAFF. Complete variable domain (other parts from reference TRBV5-4 and TRBJ1-1): ETGVTQSPTHLIKTRGQQVTLRCSSQSGHNTVSWYQQALGQGPQFIFQYYREEENGRGNFPPRFSGLQFPNYSSELNVNALELDDSALYLCASSLPSRDSGAFFGQGTRLTVV.